In this sample, the clone carrying this T cell receptor beta chain turned up many times. No antigen is known for it. The entry originates in a study of CD8+CD57+ T cells in acquired aplastic anemia. Study-wide context: Yields of DNA that came from sorted CD4+ and CD8+ cells averaged approximately 3.5 ug. CD4+ cell libraries from healthy donors averaged approximately 10 million reads. Whole-study results and caveats: A significant difference in CD8+ Simpson's diversity between patients and controls was not found.

Genomic DNA provided the template from which TCR beta VDJ and CDR3 profiles were obtained. TCRdb ran MiXCR on the reads and lists one entry per CDR3 protein. The sample includes tens of thousands of distinct CDR3 sequences, 40% to 50% of them seen just once. Germline V gives CDR1 SNHLY, CDR2 FYNNEI. The ends were cut back, 8 bases at V and 3 bases at J, with 8 bases in the middle. The CDR3 has 11 residues. Sequences were obtained from sorted CD4+, CD8+, or CD8+CD57+ T cells (not recorded which) from PBMCs. The chain employs TRBV2 and TRBJ2-7; D may be TRBD2 (5 bases). The receptor's source is a human donor in good health, serving as a control. The CDR3 sequence is CASYRGYEQYF. For the CDR3, the DNA is TGTGCCAGCTATCGGGGCTACGAGCAGTACTTC.